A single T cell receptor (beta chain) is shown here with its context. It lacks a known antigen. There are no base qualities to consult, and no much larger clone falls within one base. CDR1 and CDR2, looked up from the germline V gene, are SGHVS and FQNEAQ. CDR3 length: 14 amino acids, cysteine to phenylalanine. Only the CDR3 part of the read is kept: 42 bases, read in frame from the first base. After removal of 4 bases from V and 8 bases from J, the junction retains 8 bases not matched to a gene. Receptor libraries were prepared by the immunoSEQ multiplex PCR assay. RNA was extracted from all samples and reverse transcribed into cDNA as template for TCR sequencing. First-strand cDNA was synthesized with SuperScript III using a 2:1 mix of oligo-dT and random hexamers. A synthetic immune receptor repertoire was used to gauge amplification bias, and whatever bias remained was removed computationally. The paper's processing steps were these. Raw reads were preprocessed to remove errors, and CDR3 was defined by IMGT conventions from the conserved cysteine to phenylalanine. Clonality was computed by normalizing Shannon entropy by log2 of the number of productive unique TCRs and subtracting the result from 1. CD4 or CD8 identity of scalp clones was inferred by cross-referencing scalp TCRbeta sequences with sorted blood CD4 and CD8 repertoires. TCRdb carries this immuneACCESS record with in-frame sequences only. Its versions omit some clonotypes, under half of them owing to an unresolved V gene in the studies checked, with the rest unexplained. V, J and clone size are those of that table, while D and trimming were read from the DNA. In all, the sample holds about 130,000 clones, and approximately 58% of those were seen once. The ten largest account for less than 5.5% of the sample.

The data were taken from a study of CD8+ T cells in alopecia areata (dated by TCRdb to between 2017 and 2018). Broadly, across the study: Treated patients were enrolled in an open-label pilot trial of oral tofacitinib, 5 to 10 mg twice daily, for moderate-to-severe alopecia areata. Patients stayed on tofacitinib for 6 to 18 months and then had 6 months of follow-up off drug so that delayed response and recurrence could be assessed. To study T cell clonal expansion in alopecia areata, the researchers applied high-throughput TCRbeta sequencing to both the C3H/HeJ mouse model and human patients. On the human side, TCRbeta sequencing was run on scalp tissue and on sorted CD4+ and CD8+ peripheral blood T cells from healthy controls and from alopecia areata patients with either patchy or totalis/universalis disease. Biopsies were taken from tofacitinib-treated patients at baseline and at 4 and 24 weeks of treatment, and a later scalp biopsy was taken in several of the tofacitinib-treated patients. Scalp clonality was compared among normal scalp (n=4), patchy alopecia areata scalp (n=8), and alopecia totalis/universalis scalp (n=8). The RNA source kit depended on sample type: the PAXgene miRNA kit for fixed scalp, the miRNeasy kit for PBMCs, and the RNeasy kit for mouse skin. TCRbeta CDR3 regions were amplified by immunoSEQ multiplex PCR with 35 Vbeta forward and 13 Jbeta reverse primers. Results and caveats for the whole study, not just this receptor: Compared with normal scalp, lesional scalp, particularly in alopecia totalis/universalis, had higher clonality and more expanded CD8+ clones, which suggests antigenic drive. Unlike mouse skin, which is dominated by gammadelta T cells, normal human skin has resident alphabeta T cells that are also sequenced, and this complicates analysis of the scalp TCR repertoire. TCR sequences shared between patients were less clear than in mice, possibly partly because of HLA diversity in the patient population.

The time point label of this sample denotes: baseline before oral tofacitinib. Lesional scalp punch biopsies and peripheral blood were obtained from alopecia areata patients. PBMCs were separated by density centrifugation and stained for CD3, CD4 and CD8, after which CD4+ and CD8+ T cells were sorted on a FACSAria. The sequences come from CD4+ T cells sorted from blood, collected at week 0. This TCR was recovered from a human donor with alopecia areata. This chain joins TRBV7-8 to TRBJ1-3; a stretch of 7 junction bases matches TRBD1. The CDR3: CASSWTGRMDTIYF. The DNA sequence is TGTGCCAGCAGCTGGACAGGAAGGATGGACACCATATATTTT. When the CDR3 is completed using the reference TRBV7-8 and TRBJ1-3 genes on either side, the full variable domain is GAGVSQSPRYKVAKRGQDVALRCDPISGHVSLFWYQQALGQGPEFLTYFQNEAQLDKSGLPSDRFFAERPEGSVSTLKIQRTQQEDSAVYLCASSWTGRMDTIYFGEGSWLTVV.